This TCR beta chain appears in the sequencing data of a study of beta chain features in type 1 diabetes. Reverse transcription of all isolated RNA meant that expressed TCRB transcripts were sequenced. Clones were sequenced by immunoSEQ multiplex PCR, and TCRdb holds only the in-frame ones, with some missing. The sample carries 300,000 or so clones, 9.3% recorded once. Staining for CD45RO/CCR7/CD25/CD127/CD95/CD27 allowed sorting of CD4+ naive, central memory, regulatory and stem cell-like memory cells. Study-wide results and limits: Significant though moderate, a shortening of TCRB CDR3s appeared in all four CD4+ subsets of Type 1 diabetes patients.

This clone turned up a few times. Its antigen is as yet unknown. Germline CDR1 SGHTA, CDR2 FQGNSA. The CDR3 has 15 amino acids. The V gene lost 4 bases and the J gene lost 8 bases, with 18 bases spanning the gap. The chain combines TRBV7-2 with TRBJ2-4, with D possibly being TRBD2 (5 bases). The sequencing input was central memory CD4+ T cells from blood. The receptor was isolated from a young man with type 1 diabetes. As DNA, the CDR3 is TGTGCCAGCAGCTCCACCCTGACCGGGGTTTACATTCAGTACTTC. Amino acids: CASSSTLTGVYIQYF. The full variable domain, its missing parts supplied by reference TRBV7-2 and TRBJ2-4, is GAGVSQSPSNKVTEKGKDVELRCDPISGHTALYWYRQSLGQGLEFLIYFQGNSAPDKSGLPSDRFSAERTGGSVSTLTIQRTQQEDSAVYLCASSSTLTGVYIQYFGAGTRLSVL.